This T cell receptor beta chain is drawn from a study of CXCR3-negative and CXCR3-positive naive CD8 T cells. The study made its TRB cDNA libraries by 5' RACE, adding UMI labels. Using the 5' RACE reads, TCRdb records one entry per CDR3 protein without DNA. Listed are roughly 89,000 distinct CDR3 sequences; approximately 1.1% falls within the top ten. The CDR3 spans 12 residues. CDR1 and CDR2 from the germline V gene are MNHEY and SMNVEV (reference sequence). Specimen: naive CXCR3- CD8+ T cells from blood. Specified subset: CD45RO-CCR7+CD27+CD95- naive CD8+ T cells lacking CXCR3 (TNR3-). The gene calls are TRBV27 and TRBJ2-3; no DNA is available, so the TRBD1 call from TCRdb remains unchecked. This clonotype was sampled from a human donor in good health. Some clones in this sample may be carry-over from other donors' samples. CDR3 sequence: CASSPWPYAEYF.